The 20 T cell receptor beta chains below were found in one sample sequenced in a study of regulatory T cells in long-lasting Graves disease. Building the TCR beta libraries relied on iRepertoire HTBI primers, and CDR3 regions underwent Arm-PCR. Using its own MiXCR run on the multiplex PCR reads, TCRdb lists one record per CDR3 protein. Among about 450,000 distinct CDR3 sequences listed, 23% were seen once. Regarding time point: persistent/refractory GD, antithyroid drugs over 5 years with positive TRAb. The TCR library was prepared using RNA isolated from PBMCs. This sample comprised peripheral blood mononuclear cells (PBMCs), obtained when the disease was refractory, from a patient treated with antithyroid drugs. The receptors were sampled from a female donor with Graves disease.

Many counts were recorded for this clonotype. The genes are TRBV2 and TRBJ1-5; TRBD1 is a possible D gene (5 bases). The V end lost 1 base, the J end lost 7 bases, and 14 bases lay between the germline ends. CDR3 length: 15 amino acids. CDR1 is SNHLY and CDR2 is FYNNEI in the germline V gene. CDR3: CASSEVSGGGQPQHF. The DNA of the CDR3 is TGTGCCAGCAGTGAAGTATCAGGTGGGGGACAGCCCCAGCATTTT.

The CDR3: CASSGLAGNPYEQYF. The CDR3 DNA reads as TGTGCCAGCAGCGGACTAGCGGGAAACCCCTACGAGCAGTACTTC. The chain recombines TRBV6-1 with TRBJ2-7, with 12 bases fitting TRBD2. Germline CDR1 reads MNHNS; CDR2 reads SASEGT. The CDR3 runs to 15 residues. V shed 6 bases, J shed 2 bases, and the junction held 5 bases outside the gene matches.

This clonotype was found many times. The genes are TRBV27 and TRBJ2-2, with a possible D match to TRBD2 (5 bases). The CDR3 has 14 residues. The V gene's germline CDR1 is MNHEY and CDR2 SMNVEV (reference sequence). Trimming pared 3 bases from V and 6 bases from J, leaving 11 bases between. The CDR3 here is CASSFGLAAGELFF. Here the CDR3 DNA reads TGTGCCAGCAGTTTTGGGCTAGCCGCCGGGGAGCTGTTTTTT.

This clonotype was observed many times. One base away lies a much larger clone, so this may be a sequencing read error. This chain links TRBV3-1 with TRBJ2-5, with D unresolved. The CDR3 contains 12 residues. Germline V gene data show CDR1 as LGHDT and CDR2 as YNNKEL (reference sequence). V lost 3 bases and J 4 bases, leaving 6 bases between the germline ends. The CDR3 is CASSQFGETQYF. CDR3 in DNA: TGTGCCAGCAGCCAGTTCGGAGAGACCCAGTACTTC.

This clonotype has a handful of counts. The rearrangement joins TRBV6-1 to TRBJ2-7, with 10 positions matching TRBD2. This CDR3 contains 15 residues. Germline values: CDR1 MNHNS, CDR2 SASEGT. V dropped 3 bases and J dropped 0; count of bases not matched to a gene: 2. Here the CDR3 DNA reads TGTGCCAGCAGTGATGGACTAGCGGCCTCCTACGAGCAGTACTTC. Its translation: CASSDGLAASYEQYF.

The chain uses TRBV7-9 and TRBJ1-2; D gene uncertain. Germline-derived CDR1 and CDR2 are SEHNR and FQNEAQ (reference sequence). Trimming took off 4 bases at V and 4 bases at J, with 13 bases between the two ends. The CDR3 has 14 residues. CDR3 region: CASSSGPGLYGYTF. CDR3 in DNA: TGTGCCAGCAGCTCGGGTCCTGGGCTCTATGGCTACACCTTC. The complete variable domain, with remaining parts taken from reference TRBV7-9 and TRBJ1-2, reads DTGVSQNPRHKITKRGQNVTFRCDPISEHNRLYWYRQTLGQGPEFLTYFQNEAQLEKSRLLSDRFSAERPKGSFSTLEIQRTEQGDSAMYLCASSSGPGLYGYTFGSGTRLTVV.

The chain is built from TRBV10-3 and TRBJ1-4; D is undetermined. Trimming cost V 4 bases and J 8 bases, with 11 bases left between them. The V gene's germline CDR1 is ENHRY and CDR2 SYGVKD. The CDR3 is 13 amino acids. The chain's CDR3 is CAISVDRGEKLFF. The CDR3 bases are TGTGCCATCAGTGTAGACCGTGGGGAAAAACTGTTTTTT.

The chain links TRBV28 to TRBJ2-7; possibly TRBD1 or TRBD2 for D (5 bases each). The CDR3 covers 15 residues. The V gene's germline CDR1 is MDHEN and CDR2 SYDVKM. Trimming cost V 3 bases and J 0 bases, with 12 bases left between them. Here the CDR3 DNA reads TGTGCCAGCAGTTTCATGGGACGGAGCTCCTACGAGCAGTACTTC. This codes for CASSFMGRSSYEQYF.

This clonotype was counted a few times. The rearrangement links TRBV3-1 to TRBJ2-7; 10 bases map to TRBD2. From germline, CDR1 is LGHDT and CDR2 YNNKEL (reference sequence). The CDR3 totals 15 residues. Unmatched junction bases numbered 4, after V lost 2 bases and J lost 3 bases. CDR3 sequence reads: CASSQTSGNYYEQYF. The CDR3 nucleotides are TGTGCCAGCAGCCAAACTAGCGGGAACTACTACGAGCAGTACTTC.

This chain joins TRBV7-9 and TRBJ1-5, with D uncertain. The CDR3 consists of 14 residues. Germline-derived CDR1 and CDR2 are SEHNR and FQNEAQ (reference sequence). V shed 5 bases and J shed 7 bases, with 15 bases lying between them. The CDR3 sequence is CASSALTAEQPQHF. CDR3 DNA sequence: TGTGCCAGCAGCGCATTAACCGCTGAACAGCCCCAGCATTTT.

In this sample, this clonotype turned up a few times. The chain employs TRBV7-2 and TRBJ1-1; D possibly corresponds to TRBD1 (6 bases). The V end lost 5 bases, the J end lost 5 bases, and 15 bases lay between the germline ends. Germline CDR1 SGHTA, CDR2 FQGNSA. The CDR3 contains 14 residues. CDR3 sequence: CASSPQGINTEAFF. The CDR3 nucleotides read TGTGCCAGCAGCCCACAGGGAATCAATACTGAAGCTTTCTTT.

The sample holds many counts of this clonotype. V gene TRBV20-1 combines with J gene TRBJ1-5, with unresolved D. There are 12 residues in the CDR3. Trimming took 5 bases from V and 6 from J, leaving 11 bases between them. Germline V gene data show CDR1 as DFQATT and CDR2 as SNEGSKA (reference sequence). CDR3 bases: TGCAGTGCTCTGGAATTCCGTCAGCCCCAGCATTTT. Encoded protein: CSALEFRQPQHF.

This clonotype showed up just a few times. V usage is TRBV12-3 or TRBV12-4 and J usage is TRBJ2-4; 7 bases are a match to TRBD1. V was pared by 3 bases and J by 6 bases, with 5 bases of the junction left unmatched. This CDR3 is 14 amino acids long. The CDR3 loop reads CASSFKGALNIQYF. The DNA for the CDR3 is TGTGCCAGCAGTTTTAAGGGGGCGCTAAACATTCAGTACTTC.

This chain joins TRBV2 and TRBJ1-3; D not resolved. Trimming shortened V by 4 bases and J by 5 bases, and 15 bases separated the two germline ends. This CDR3 spans 15 amino acids. Germline V lookup: CDR1 SNHLY, CDR2 FYNNEI. CDR3 nucleotide sequence: TGTGCCAGCAGTGCGGGCAGACTTAGTAGAAACACCATATATTTT. Protein sequence: CASSAGRLSRNTIYF.

This clonotype was detected many times. The CDR3 spells CAISETGREGTETQYF. The CDR3 DNA reads TGTGCCATCAGTGAGACCGGGCGGGAGGGTACTGAGACCCAGTACTTC. The chain joins TRBV10-3 to TRBJ2-5, with 9 bases aligning to TRBD2. Trimming removed 2 bases from V and 5 bases from J; junction bases left unmatched: 9. Germline values: CDR1 ENHRY, CDR2 SYGVKD. This CDR3 is 16 amino acids long.

This clonotype was found many times. This chain connects TRBV7-2 to TRBJ2-7, with D unresolved. The V and J ends lost 1 base and 13 bases respectively, with 17 bases between them. The CDR3 extends over 13 amino acids. The germline gives CDR1 SGHTA, CDR2 FQGNSA. For the CDR3, the DNA is TGTGCCAGCAGCTTAGTCCCCGGCGAGATGCGATACTTC. Its protein product is CASSLVPGEMRYF.

This clonotype was recorded at least ten times. The rearrangement joins TRBV3-1 to TRBJ1-2; D perhaps matches TRBD1 (5 bases). Germline assignment: CDR1 LGHDT and CDR2 YNNKEL (reference sequence). CDR3 length equals 14 residues. The V end was cut by 3 bases, the J end by 6 bases, with 14 bases between. CDR3 nucleotide sequence: TGTGCCAGCAGCCAGTACCGGGGCCGGCATGGCTACACCTTC. Translating gives CASSQYRGRHGYTF.

A note on this clonotype: Because it lacks the conserved phenylalanine or tryptophan at the end, this CDR3 is likely a read error. The genes are TRBV6-2 or TRBV6-3 and TRBJ2-7; 9 bases align to TRBD2. Germline CDR1 is MNHEY and CDR2 is SVGEGT. This CDR3 spans 14 amino acids. The V and J ends lost 11 bases and 3 bases, in that order; junction bases with no gene match: 11. The CDR3 sequence: CAAQDRSGSYEQYS. CDR3 bases: TGTGCCGCCCAAGATCGTAGCGGGAGCTACGAGCAGTACTCC.

This clonotype was counted only a few times. The chain has TRBV5-5 and TRBJ2-3, with D unresolved. V lost 0 bases and J lost 2, with 10 bases in between. CDR1 and CDR2 (germline): SGHKS, YYEKEE (reference sequence). The CDR3 runs to 15 residues. Here the CDR3 reads CASSLARSSTDTQYF. For the CDR3, the DNA is TGTGCCAGCAGCTTGGCCCGTTCTTCCACAGATACGCAGTATTTT. The full variable domain, in which reference TRBV5-5 and TRBJ2-3 provide the parts outside the CDR3, is DAGVTQSPTHLIKTRGQQVTLRCSPISGHKSVSWYQQVLGQGPQFIFQYYEKEERGRGNFPDRFSARQFPNYSSELNVNALLLGDSALYLCASSLARSSTDTQYFGPGTRLTVL.

The V and J genes are TRBV3-1 and TRBJ2-1, with 9 bases lining up with TRBD2. This CDR3 region has 14 residues. The junction had 1 base not matched to a gene; V was cut back by 0 bases and J by 7 bases. Germline V gene data show CDR1 as LGHDT and CDR2 as YNNKEL (reference sequence). The chain's CDR3 is CASSQDSGRNEQFF. CDR3 sequence (DNA): TGTGCCAGCAGCCAAGATAGCGGGAGAAATGAGCAGTTCTTC.